The next 20 T cell receptor beta chains were all read from a single sample in a study of cytomegalovirus exposure and HLA in healthy donors. 60 Vbeta and 13 Jbeta primers were used in PCR. This table comes from immunoSEQ multiplex PCR, and its TCRdb copy is limited to in-frame clones, with some not included. The data show around 180,000 clones, over 75% seen once. The sample taken for sequencing was PBMCs. The receptors shown here come from a woman aged 45-59 years in good health and CMV-seronegative.

Remarks on this clone: The identical CDR3 is also encoded by other nucleotide sequences in the sample. The V gene is TRBV7-9, the J gene TRBJ1-4, with D possibly being TRBD1 (6 bases). The V and J ends lost 1 base and 7 bases respectively, with 13 bases between them. The CDR3 totals 15 residues. Germline assignment: CDR1 SEHNR and CDR2 FQNEAQ (reference sequence). Written as DNA, the CDR3 is TGTGCCAGCAGCTTAGAAACAGGGTTGGGTGAAAAACTGTTTTTT. Translating gives CASSLETGLGEKLFF.

A single count supports this clone. The chain couples TRBV10-3 to TRBJ2-3, with D possibly being TRBD2 (6 bases). The CDR3 has 15 residues. The V gene lost 2 bases and the J gene lost 4 bases, with 13 bases spanning the gap. Germline loops: CDR1 ENHRY, CDR2 SYGVKD. CDR3 nucleotides: TGTGCCATCAGTGAGACGGGAGCCCCCCCAGATACGCAGTATTTT. Its translation is CAISETGAPPDTQYF.

This clone was observed a single time. This chain uses TRBV4-2 with TRBJ1-5; D unclear. The CDR3 loop spans 14 amino acids. Germline loops: CDR1 LGHNA, CDR2 YNFKEQ. The ends were cut back, 1 base at V and 4 bases at J, with 8 bases in the middle. For the CDR3, the DNA is TGTGCCAGCAGCCAAGCTACAGCTAATCAGCCCCAGCATTTT. It is translated as CASSQATANQPQHF.

V is TRBV7-8 and J is TRBJ2-7, with TRBD2 as a possible D gene (5 bases). The CDR3 consists of 15 residues. The germline V gene has CDR1 SGHVS and CDR2 FQNEAQ. V shed 3 bases and J shed 6 bases, with 18 bases lying between them. The CDR3 reads CASSFRGPARGEQYF. CDR3 nucleotides: TGTGCCAGCAGCTTCCGGGGTCCAGCCCGGGGCGAGCAGTACTTC.

The chain employs TRBV7-9 and TRBJ2-6; D remains unclear. The V gene's germline CDR1 is SEHNR and CDR2 FQNEAQ (reference sequence). This CDR3 region has 19 residues. V lost 1 base and J 0 bases, leaving 16 bases between the germline ends. This chain's CDR3 is CASSLGWAEVLSGANVLTF. The CDR3 nucleotides read TGTGCCAGCAGCTTAGGGTGGGCAGAAGTTCTCTCTGGGGCCAACGTCCTGACTTTC.

The chain employs TRBV4-1 and TRBJ2-5; 9 positions agree with TRBD1. The J call may be wrong; the DNA end is better matched by TRBJ2-7. The length of the CDR3 is 15 residues. The germline V gene has CDR1 MGHRA and CDR2 YSYEKL. The CDR3 nucleotides read TGCGCCAGCAGCCCAAGGGACAGGGATTTCGGCGAGCAGTACTTC. As protein: CASSPRDRDFGEQYF.

This chain joins TRBV27 and TRBJ1-6; 9 bases are shared with TRBD1. The germline CDR1 and CDR2 sequences are MNHEY and SMNVEV (reference sequence). CDR3 size: 20 residues. J lost 0 bases, V lost 6 bases, and 15 bases had no gene match. The DNA for the CDR3 is TGTGCCAGCAGGCAAAGTATGGACAGGGGACCGAGCTCCTATAATTCACCCCTCCACTTT. Encoded protein: CASRQSMDRGPSSYNSPLHF.

This clone was seen a few times. The V and J genes are TRBV10-1 and TRBJ2-5, with a weak D call TRBD2 (6 bases). CDR3 length: 15 amino acids. Germline-derived CDR1 and CDR2 are WNHNN and SYGVQD (reference sequence). Trimming removed 2 bases at V and 7 bases at J, with 17 bases between. CDR3 DNA: TGCGCCAGCAGTGAGCTCCGGGACTCTAAGGGGACCCAGTACTTC. It codes for CASSELRDSKGTQYF.

This clone was picked up one time. The V call is TRBV9, the J call TRBJ2-3; TRBD2 matches 13 bases. V lost 3 bases, J lost 5 bases, and 9 bases stayed unmatched. The length of the CDR3 is 17 residues. Per germline, CDR1 SGDLS and CDR2 YYNGEE. The DNA for the CDR3 is TGTGCCAGCAGCGCCGAAGGACTAGCGGGGGACAGAGATACGCAGTATTTT. Residues: CASSAEGLAGDRDTQYF.

This chain uses TRBV6-1 with TRBJ2-7, with D possibly being TRBD1 (5 bases). The CDR3 has 15 residues. V was pared by 3 bases and J by 6 bases, with 18 bases between. CDR1 and CDR2 (germline): MNHNS, SASEGT. The CDR3 nucleotides read TGTGCCAGCAGTGAGACAACAGGTCCAAGGGGCGAGCAGTACTTC. Its translation is CASSETTGPRGEQYF.

This chain links TRBV28 with TRBJ2-1; a weak D match, TRBD2 (5 bases). Trimming removed 5 bases from V and 7 bases from J, with 21 bases in between. The CDR3 extends over 16 amino acids. Per the germline V gene, CDR1 is MDHEN and CDR2 is SYDVKM. The CDR3 here is CASSPPIGLAGNEQFF. CDR3 DNA sequence: TGTGCCAGCAGTCCCCCCATCGGGCTAGCAGGTAATGAGCAGTTCTTC.

This chain uses TRBV4-3 with TRBJ2-7; D not resolved. This CDR3 has 14 residues. V lost 2 bases, J lost 3 bases, and 11 bases lay in between. Germline assignment: CDR1 LGHNA and CDR2 YSLEER. The chain's CDR3 is CASSQNAGSYEQYF. CDR3 bases: TGCGCCAGCAGCCAAAATGCAGGAAGCTACGAGCAGTACTTC.

The chain is built from TRBV11-3 and TRBJ2-7, with 8 positions matching TRBD1. The germline V gene encodes CDR1 SGHNT and CDR2 YENEEA. Trimming removed 5 bases from V and 6 bases from J; junction bases left unmatched: 6. The CDR3 consists of 13 residues. The CDR3 nucleotides are TGTGCCAGCAGCGCGCGACAGGGGTTCGAGCAGTACTTC. Amino acid sequence: CASSARQGFEQYF.

The rearrangement links TRBV5-4 to TRBJ2-7; the match to TRBD1 covers 9 bases. The CDR3 spans 16 residues. Trimming removed 4 bases from V and 5 bases from J; junction bases left unmatched: 13. Germline-derived CDR1 and CDR2 are SGHNT and YYREEE (reference sequence). The CDR3 DNA reads as TGTGCCAGCAGCACATCACCGGGACAGGGAAAGAACGAGCAGTACTTC. Encoded protein: CASSTSPGQGKNEQYF.

The rearrangement links TRBV9 to TRBJ1-1, with no clear D. This CDR3 region has 14 residues. The V and J ends lost 0 bases and 2 bases respectively, with 8 bases between them. Germline V gene lookup returns CDR1 SGDLS and CDR2 YYNGEE. The CDR3 nucleotides are TGTGCCAGCAGCGTAGCGGACTTTAACACTGAAGCTTTCTTT. Protein product: CASSVADFNTEAFF.

Only a few counts were recorded for this clone. The CDR3 DNA reads TGTGCCAGCAGTGATGAGAGGGCCGGGAAAGCTTTCTTT. This encodes CASSDERAGKAFF. The chain has TRBV6-1 and TRBJ1-1; D not certain. V was trimmed by 3 bases and J by 9 bases, leaving 14 bases between them. CDR1 is MNHNS and CDR2 is SASEGT in the germline V gene. This CDR3 contains 13 residues.

This clone came up once. V and J are TRBV5-1 and TRBJ2-7; tentatively, D is TRBD2 (6 bases). Trimming cost V 1 base and J 0 bases, with 11 bases left between them. CDR1 SGHRS and CDR2 YFSETQ come from the germline V gene. The CDR3 has 15 residues. The CDR3 spells CASSLSLASSYEQYF. The CDR3 DNA is TGCGCCAGCAGCTTGAGTCTAGCGTCCTCCTACGAGCAGTACTTC.

The gene calls are TRBV28 and TRBJ1-5; 8 bases map to TRBD1. The CDR3 consists of 15 residues. The germline CDR1 and CDR2 sequences are MDHEN and SYDVKM. Germline trimming cut 7 bases from V and 3 bases from J; bases unmatched to any gene: 8. As DNA, the CDR3 is TGTGCCAGCACCACCCGACAGGGGTACAATCAGCCCCAGCATTTT. It is translated as CASTTRQGYNQPQHF.

J is TRBJ2-5 and V is TRBV28; perhaps TRBD2 as D (5 bases). V lost 4 bases and J 4 bases, leaving 13 bases between the germline ends. Germline CDR1 and CDR2: MDHEN and SYDVKM. CDR3 length equals 14 residues. In DNA form, the CDR3 reads TGTGCCAGCAGTTCCATCGGGAATTTAGAGACCCAGTACTTC. This codes for CASSSIGNLETQYF.

The V and J genes are TRBV13 and TRBJ1-1; tentatively, D is TRBD1 (5 bases). The CDR3 length is 16 residues. CDR1 is PRHDT, CDR2 FYEKMQ, per germline (reference sequence). V was pared by 6 bases and J by 2 bases, with 19 bases between. CDR3 nucleotide sequence: TGTGCCAGCAGGCCCGAGCGGGACCCCTCAAACACTGAAGCTTTCTTT. Protein sequence: CASRPERDPSNTEAFF.